The 11 T cell receptor beta chains listed next were all sequenced from one sample in a study of cytomegalovirus exposure and HLA in healthy donors. The protocol was immunoSEQ multiplex PCR, while the TCRdb copy is restricted to in-frame clones and leaves out a portion. The sample consists of over 250,000 clones, 65% to 90% of them appearing once. Material for sequencing was PBMCs. All receptors derive from a young woman in good health and CMV-seronegative.

The table lists this clone with a few counts. The chain combines TRBV9 with TRBJ1-5; possible D gene TRBD1, 5 bases. Per the germline V gene, CDR1 is SGDLS and CDR2 is YYNGEE. This CDR3 region has 13 residues. V lost 2 bases to trimming and J lost 7 bases, with 10 bases between them. CDR3 coding DNA: TGTGCCAGCAGCGTCAGGCAGGGACAGCCCCAGCATTTT. Translation: CASSVRQGQPQHF.

The chain combines TRBV7-6 with TRBJ2-2; maybe TRBD1 (5 bases). V lost 5 bases, J lost 1 base, and 14 bases lay in between. The germline V gene has CDR1 SGHVS and CDR2 FNYEAQ. This CDR3 has 16 residues. CDR3 sequence reads: CASSPQQARNTGELFF. DNA for the CDR3: TGTGCCAGCAGCCCCCAACAGGCGAGGAACACCGGGGAGCTGTTTTTT. Looking up the rest from reference TRBV7-6 and TRBJ2-2 gives the full variable domain: GAGVSQSPRYKVTKRGQDVALRCDPISGHVSLYWYRQALGQGPEFLTYFNYEAQQDKSGLPNDRFSAERPEGSISTLTIQRTEQRDSAMYRCASSPQQARNTGELFFGEGSRLTVL.

The rearrangement uses TRBV5-1 and TRBJ2-1; TRBD2 agrees at 9 bases. The J segment lost 9 bases and the V segment lost 4 bases, leaving 5 bases of the junction unmatched. Germline V lookup: CDR1 SGHRS, CDR2 YFSETQ. This CDR3 comprises 13 residues. The CDR3 DNA reads TGCGCCAGCAGCCATGGACTAGCGAGTGAGCAGTTCTTC. The encoded protein is CASSHGLASEQFF.

The chain joins TRBV30 to TRBJ2-5; 7 bases are shared with TRBD1. Germline CDR1 and CDR2: GTSNPN and SVGIG (reference sequence). CDR3 size: 15 residues. The J segment lost 3 bases and the V segment lost 3 bases, leaving 10 bases of the junction unmatched. The CDR3 bases are TGTGCCTGGAGCGCAGGGACAGATATTAAAGAGACCCAGTACTTC. Protein product: CAWSAGTDIKETQYF.

V gene TRBV19 combines with J gene TRBJ1-4; 8 bases agree with TRBD1. CDR1 and CDR2 from the germline V gene are LNHDA and SQIVND (reference sequence). This CDR3 has 15 residues. V trimming: 6 bases; J trimming: 4 bases; junction bases outside the gene matches: 7. As DNA, the CDR3 is TGTGCCAGTAGCAAAGGACAGGGAGTTAATGAAAAACTGTTTTTT. This encodes CASSKGQGVNEKLFF.

This clone was seen only once. The J gene is TRBJ1-6, the V gene TRBV2; D gene uncertain. The V gene lost 0 bases and the J gene lost 0 bases, with 9 bases spanning the gap. The CDR3 has 17 residues. From germline, CDR1 is SNHLY and CDR2 FYNNEI. CDR3 coding DNA: TGTGCCAGCAGTGAAGCGCTGGGGAGCTCCTATAATTCACCCCTCCACTTT. Protein product: CASSEALGSSYNSPLHF.

This chain uses TRBV5-1 with TRBJ2-1; 8 bases match TRBD2. The germline V gene has CDR1 SGHRS and CDR2 YFSETQ. The trim removed 0 bases at V and 2 bases at J, leaving 10 bases unmatched. The CDR3 totals 18 residues. The CDR3 coding sequence is TGCGCCAGCAGCTTGGAGGTATTAGCGGGGAGCCCCTACAATGAGCAGTTCTTC. Its protein product is CASSLEVLAGSPYNEQFF.

The chain joins TRBV11-3 to TRBJ2-7; 12 bases are shared with TRBD1. The V and J ends lost 5 bases and 6 bases, in that order; junction bases with no gene match: 8. CDR1 and CDR2 (germline): SGHNT, YENEEA. This CDR3 spans 15 amino acids. CDR3 in amino acids: CASSRRDRGRGEQYF. The CDR3 DNA reads as TGTGCCAGCAGCCGACGGGACAGGGGGCGCGGCGAGCAGTACTTC.

The J gene is TRBJ1-2, the V gene TRBV27, with a possible D match to TRBD1 (6 bases). This CDR3 region has 15 residues. Trimming removed 4 bases at V and 0 bases at J, with 12 bases between. CDR1 is MNHEY, CDR2 SMNVEV, per germline (reference sequence). The CDR3 is CASSSLRGANYGYTF. DNA of the CDR3: TGTGCCAGCAGTTCCCTCAGGGGAGCTAACTATGGCTACACCTTC.

The rearrangement joins TRBV7-6 to TRBJ2-7; 8 bases line up with TRBD1. CDR1 is SGHVS, CDR2 FNYEAQ, per germline. The CDR3 has 13 amino acids. The V gene end was trimmed by 5 bases and the J gene end by 4 bases; junction bases not matched to a gene: 4. The CDR3 is CASSTDRAYEQYF. CDR3 coding DNA: TGTGCCAGCAGCACGGACAGGGCGTACGAGCAGTACTTC.

This clone is a singleton in its sample. V and J are TRBV4-3 and TRBJ1-1; D uncertain. V was trimmed by 1 base and J by 1 base, leaving 7 bases between them. Germline V gene sequence: CDR1 LGHNA, CDR2 YSLEER. CDR3 size: 14 residues. This chain's CDR3 is CASSQAGGNTEAFF. The CDR3 DNA follows: TGCGCCAGCAGCCAAGCTGGCGGGAACACTGAAGCTTTCTTT.